One and the same sample provided the 20 T cell receptor beta chains below, sequenced in a study of cytomegalovirus exposure and HLA in healthy donors. 60 Vbeta and 13 Jbeta primers were used in PCR. TCRdb's table, derived via immunoSEQ multiplex PCR, lists solely in-frame clones and lacks some. The repertoire consists of roughly 60,000 clones, with approximately 80% occurring once and the leading ten covering approximately 3.3%. Input material: PBMCs. The receptor set was obtained from a woman aged 40 to 49 in good health and CMV-seropositive.

This clone was observed a single time. The chain carries TRBV11-2 and TRBJ2-5, with 8 bases matching TRBD1. There are 14 residues in the CDR3. CDR1 and CDR2 (germline): SGHAT, FQNNGV. The V and J ends lost 5 bases and 1 base, in that order; junction bases with no gene match: 3. The CDR3 here is CASSTDRAQETQYF. The DNA for the CDR3 is TGTGCCAGCAGCACGGACAGGGCCCAAGAGACCCAGTACTTC.

The chain combines TRBV5-4 with TRBJ2-1; 9 nucleotides align to TRBD2. Germline lookup yields CDR1 SGHNT and CDR2 YYREEE (reference sequence). V lost 5 bases, J lost 5 bases, and 11 bases stayed unmatched. This CDR3 is 16 amino acids long. The CDR3 region is CASSHRAGGFNNEQFF. The DNA for the CDR3 is TGTGCCAGCAGTCATCGTGCGGGGGGGTTTAACAATGAGCAGTTCTTC.

V and J are TRBV7-9 and TRBJ2-7, with TRBD1 matching 8 bases. V shed 0 bases, J shed 5 bases, and the junction held 6 bases outside the gene matches. Germline-derived CDR1 and CDR2 are SEHNR and FQNEAQ (reference sequence). The CDR3 extends over 15 amino acids. This CDR3 is CASSLALGQVNEQYF. The DNA for the CDR3 is TGTGCCAGCAGCTTAGCATTGGGACAGGTTAACGAGCAGTACTTC.

J is TRBJ1-6 and V is TRBV30, with 7 positions matching TRBD1. Germline CDR1 and CDR2: GTSNPN and SVGIG (reference sequence). CDR3 length equals 13 residues. With V trimmed by 5 bases and J by 7 bases, 5 bases remained unmatched. The CDR3 region has the DNA TGTGCCTGGGCGGGACAGTTGAATTCACCCCTCCACTTT. Residues: CAWAGQLNSPLHF.

This clone came up once. V gene TRBV9 combines with J gene TRBJ1-1; D is possibly TRBD1 (5 bases). Germline V gene data show CDR1 as SGDLS and CDR2 as YYNGEE. The V end lost 4 bases, the J end lost 5 bases, and 21 bases lay between the germline ends. This CDR3 region has 16 residues. For the CDR3, the DNA is TGTGCCAGCAGCTCTCACGCCCGGTCGCGGGGGACTGAAGCTTTCTTT. Protein sequence: CASSSHARSRGTEAFF.

The chain links TRBV6-5 to TRBJ2-1; maybe TRBD1 (5 bases). The V end lost 5 bases, the J end lost 14 bases, and 19 bases lay between the germline ends. Germline values: CDR1 MNHEY, CDR2 SVGAGI. CDR3 size: 13 residues. CDR3 region: CASSPSIRQGEFF. CDR3 sequence (DNA): TGTGCCAGCAGTCCCTCTATCCGTCAAGGGGAGTTCTTC.

The J gene is TRBJ2-1, the V gene TRBV7-9, with D maybe TRBD2 (5 bases). Germline CDR1 and CDR2: SEHNR and FQNEAQ (reference sequence). The V and J ends lost 2 bases and 7 bases respectively, with 12 bases between them. CDR3 length equals 14 residues. In DNA, the CDR3 is TGTGCCAGCAGCTTAAGCGTCCGAGGGAATGAGCAGTTCTTC. Its protein product is CASSLSVRGNEQFF.

The rearrangement uses TRBV20-1 and TRBJ2-5; weak D call: TRBD1 (5 bases). The germline V gene encodes CDR1 DFQATT and CDR2 SNEGSKA (reference sequence). The CDR3 covers 11 residues. V was pared by 6 bases and J by 4 bases, with 9 bases between. The CDR3 DNA sequence: TGCAGTGCCCTAGGGGCAGAGACCCAGTACTTC. Amino acid sequence: CSALGAETQYF.

The chain links TRBV21-1 to TRBJ2-7; the table's D call TRBD1 went unverified against the DNA. TRBV21-1 is termed a pseudogene. This CDR3 region has 16 residues. As DNA, the CDR3 is TGTGCCAGCAGCCATAATTCCGGGGACATCCTCTACGAGCAGTACTTC. It translates to CASSHNSGDILYEQYF.

This chain links TRBV28 with TRBJ1-1, with TRBD1 matching 7 bases. V was pared by 1 base and J by 0 bases, with 2 bases of the junction left unmatched. Germline V gene data show CDR1 as MDHEN and CDR2 as SYDVKM. CDR3 length: 15 residues. The chain's CDR3 is CASSLFQGVNTEAFF. In nucleotides, the CDR3 is TGTGCCAGCAGTTTATTCCAGGGGGTGAACACTGAAGCTTTCTTT.

V usage is TRBV6-5 and J usage is TRBJ2-5; TRBD2 agrees at 7 bases. After removal of 6 bases from V and 5 bases from J, the junction contained 12 bases not matched to a gene. The CDR3 spans 15 residues. Looked up from germline, CDR1 is MNHEY and CDR2 is SVGAGI. CDR3 loop: CASSPQTGEGETQYF. CDR3 in DNA: TGTGCCAGCAGCCCTCAAACTGGGGAGGGGGAGACCCAGTACTTC.

To note about this clone: The germline gene is not matched at one end of the junction; a read error may be the cause. Other DNA sequences in this specimen translate into the identical CDR3. The rearrangement links TRBV7-9 to TRBJ2-7; D possibly corresponds to TRBD2 (6 bases). Looked up from germline, CDR1 is SEHNR and CDR2 is FQNEAQ (reference sequence). The length of the CDR3 is 11 residues. CDR3 loop: CASRFGGEQYF. DNA of the CDR3: TGCGCCAGCAGATTCGGGGGAGAGCAGTACTTC.

On this clone itself: Other nucleotide sequences in the sample specify the same CDR3. The rearrangement links TRBV7-9 to TRBJ2-7; a weak D match, TRBD2 (6 bases). This CDR3 comprises 16 residues. Germline V lookup: CDR1 SEHNR, CDR2 FQNEAQ (reference sequence). V was clipped by 1 base and J by 4 bases, with 17 bases between them. CDR3 residues: CASSLEQSQRAYEQYF. In DNA, the CDR3 is TGTGCCAGCAGCTTAGAGCAGTCACAGCGGGCATACGAGCAGTACTTC.

The chain combines TRBV19 with TRBJ2-4, with D possibly matching TRBD1 (5 bases). The V end was cut by 5 bases, the J end by 8 bases, with 13 bases between. The CDR3 runs 13 residues. From germline, CDR1 is LNHDA and CDR2 SQIVND (reference sequence). The CDR3 is CASSFQGGDIQYF. For the CDR3, the DNA is TGTGCCAGTAGTTTCCAGGGTGGGGACATTCAGTACTTC.

This sequence joins TRBV30 and TRBJ2-6; D perhaps matches TRBD2 (6 bases). Germline lookup yields CDR1 GTSNPN and CDR2 SVGIG (reference sequence). The CDR3 is 17 amino acids. The V and J ends lost 3 bases and 0 bases respectively, with 15 bases between them. The CDR3 DNA follows: TGTGCCTGGAGGCGGGGTAGGACCCGCTCTGGGGCCAACGTCCTGACTTTC. This translates into CAWRRGRTRSGANVLTF.

The chain links TRBV6-6 to TRBJ2-2; 9 bases map to TRBD1. The V gene's germline CDR1 is MNHNY and CDR2 SVGAGI (reference sequence). The CDR3 is made up of 16 amino acids. V was clipped by 6 bases and J by 5 bases; unmatched bases: 10. As DNA, the CDR3 is TGTGCCAGCAGCGCACTTCGGACAGGGGTAACCGGGGAGCTGTTTTTT. As protein: CASSALRTGVTGELFF.

The rearrangement joins TRBV6-1 to TRBJ2-5, with D perhaps TRBD1 (5 bases). CDR1 is MNHNS, CDR2 SASEGT, per germline. The CDR3 sequence is 17 residues long. With 4 bases removed from V and 2 bases from J, the gap between germline ends came to 20 bases. The CDR3 here is CASSGRVRILRQETQYF. CDR3 sequence (DNA): TGTGCCAGCAGTGGCAGGGTCCGAATACTCCGTCAAGAGACCCAGTACTTC.

The CDR3 loop is CASNRDSGFTEAFF. CDR3 DNA: TGTGCCAGCAACCGGGACTCTGGGTTCACTGAAGCTTTCTTT. The chain employs TRBV6-5 and TRBJ1-1; a weak D match, TRBD1 (5 bases). The CDR3 consists of 14 residues. Germline loops: CDR1 MNHEY, CDR2 SVGAGI. V was cut by 7 bases and J by 4 bases, with 16 bases left in between.

The rearrangement uses TRBV19 and TRBJ2-7; the D gene is possibly TRBD1 (5 bases). Trimming cost V 6 bases and J 2 bases, with 8 bases left between them. Germline CDR1 LNHDA, CDR2 SQIVND (reference sequence). The CDR3 covers 12 residues. For the CDR3, the DNA is TGTGCCAGTAGCAGGGTGCCCTACGAGCAGTACTTC. Translation gives CASSRVPYEQYF.

The chain carries TRBV10-1 and TRBJ2-7, with D possibly being TRBD1 (6 bases). Germline V gene sequence: CDR1 WNHNN, CDR2 SYGVQD (reference sequence). The CDR3 extends over 13 amino acids. Trimming stripped 7 bases from V and 2 bases from J, with 12 bases between. CDR3 DNA sequence: TGCGCCAGCAAGTGGGGGCCTCCCTACGAGCAGTACTTC. Amino acids: CASKWGPPYEQYF.